One sample yielded the 3 T cell receptor beta chains listed below, sequenced in a study of blood T cell repertoires in COVID-19. Data came from immunoSEQ multiplex PCR; TCRdb stores just in-frame clones and leaves some out. Seen here are a few hundred thousand clones, approximately 91% observed once, and the top ten hold approximately 8.8%. Input material: PBMCs or T cells enriched from blood (not recorded which). The source of these receptors is a woman aged 40 to 49 who had recovered from COVID-19.

This sequence joins TRBV18 and TRBJ2-2; D may be TRBD1 (5 bases). Germline CDR1 and CDR2: KGHSH and LQKENI. This CDR3 comprises 16 residues. Trimming stripped 2 bases from V and 2 bases from J, with 12 bases between. DNA for the CDR3: TGTGCCAGCTCACCAGACAGTCTTAGCAACACCGGGGAGCTGTTTTTT. Translated: CASSPDSLSNTGELFF.

V gene TRBV29-1 combines with J gene TRBJ1-2; no reliable D call. Trimming took 2 bases from V and 5 from J, leaving 15 bases between them. This CDR3 comprises 14 residues. Per germline, CDR1 SQVTM and CDR2 ANQGSEA. For the CDR3, the DNA is TGCAGCGTTGAACGGACTTCCCTGAGGTATGGCTACACCTTC. As protein: CSVERTSLRYGYTF.

This sequence joins TRBV11-3 and TRBJ2-2, with 7 positions matching TRBD2. Unmatched junction bases numbered 3, after V lost 1 base and J lost 4 bases. Per the germline V gene, CDR1 is SGHNT and CDR2 is YENEEA. CDR3 size: 15 residues. The CDR3 nucleotides read TGTGCCAGCAGCTTAGCCCGGACTAGCACCGGGGAGCTGTTTTTT. Encoded protein: CASSLARTSTGELFF.